The 9 T cell receptor beta chains below all came from one sample that was sequenced in a study of prognosis after radiotherapy for stage I lung cancer (dated by TCRdb to the early 2020s). These reads were obtained on an Illumina HiSeq 3000. Two rounds of multiplex PCR were used to amplify the TCR beta CDR3 region from genomic DNA. In the first round of PCR, primers specific to each TRBV and TRBJ gene were used, and the primer sequences are filed in Chinese patent CN105087789A. Through fastp at Q25 and MiXCR, TCRdb rebuilt clones from the public reads, retaining in-frame beta chains. Each CDR3 protein appears once, grouped with its most common genes and DNA. The sample has around 51,000 distinct CDR3 sequences on record, less than 45% of them singletons. 8% to 10% of the sample goes to the ten largest clones. The sample here was PBMCs, taken before or after stereotactic body radiation therapy (not recorded which). Every receptor here comes from a donor aged 50 or older with non-small cell lung cancer.

The chain carries TRBV28 and TRBJ1-2, with D tentatively TRBD1 (6 bases). V dropped 5 bases and J dropped 10 bases, with 32 bases sitting between them. The CDR3 is made up of 18 amino acids. From germline, CDR1 is MDHEN and CDR2 SYDVKM. CDR3 in amino acids: CASSTPGTRGARFHVYTF. For the CDR3, the DNA is TGTGCCAGCAGTACTCCCGGGACAAGGGGCGCGAGGTTCCATGTCTACACCTTC.

This clonotype has a handful of counts. A single base separates this from a much larger clone, so it may be a read error. The genes are TRBV19 and TRBJ1-6; 8 nucleotides match TRBD1. In germline, CDR1 is LNHDA, CDR2 SQIVND (reference sequence). This CDR3 region has 14 residues. CDR3 in amino acids: CSSGQGVVRSPLHF. The CDR3 DNA reads TGTTCCAGTGGACAGGGAGTCGTGCGATCACCCCTCCACTTT.

This clonotype was seen ten or more times. The J gene is TRBJ1-6, the V gene TRBV20-1; 8 bases fit TRBD1. Germline V lookup: CDR1 DFQATT, CDR2 SNEGSKA (reference sequence). CDR3 size: 16 residues. Trimming at V came to 6 bases and at J to 7 bases, leaving 14 bases not matched to a gene. The CDR3: CSAAHRGSVRNSPLHF. DNA for the CDR3: TGCAGTGCAGCCCACAGGGGGTCGGTGAGAAATTCACCCCTCCACTTT.

Concerning this clonotype itself: A junction boundary mismatches the germline segment, possibly from a read error. The chain combines TRBV5-1 with TRBJ2-6, with TRBD2 identical over 8 bases. The CDR3 length is 16 residues. The germline V gene encodes CDR1 SGHRS and CDR2 YFSETQ. The CDR3 loop is CASSSSGSDGANVMTF. The CDR3 coding sequence is TGCGCCAGCAGCTCTAGCGGGTCGGATGGGGCCAACGTCATGACTTTC.

Concerning this clonotype: This sequence is one base from a far larger clone and is likely a read error. The V gene is TRBV7-2, the J gene TRBJ2-7, with D possibly TRBD2 on 6 matching bases. The germline V gene encodes CDR1 SGHTA and CDR2 FQGNSA. The V and J ends lost 5 bases and 4 bases respectively, with 21 bases between them. The CDR3 spans 16 residues. The CDR3 is CASSPRLEGGLYEQYF. The CDR3 DNA reads as TGTGCCAGCAGCCCCAGACTAGAGGGAGGTCTTTACGAGCAGTACTTC.

This clonotype was picked up many times. The chain uses TRBV24-1 and TRBJ2-2, with unresolved D. The germline V gene has CDR1 KGHDR and CDR2 SFDVKD. The CDR3 has 16 residues. Trimming cost V 2 bases and J 0 bases, with 9 bases left between them. In DNA form, the CDR3 reads TGTGCCACCAGTGATTCCTGGGAAGCGAACACCGGGGAGCTGTTTTTT. Encoded protein: CATSDSWEANTGELFF.

The sample holds many counts of this clonotype. CDR3 bases: TGTGCCAGCAGTTACCGTGGCTATGGCTACACCTTC. It codes for CASSYRGYGYTF. This chain uses TRBV6-5 with TRBJ1-2; unclear D gene. CDR1 MNHEY and CDR2 SVGAGI come from the germline V gene. V lost 2 bases and J lost 4, with 5 bases in between. The length of the CDR3 is 12 residues.

This clonotype was seen many times. CDR3 sequence: CASSWGTGEAFF. The DNA of the CDR3 is TGTGCCAGTAGCTGGGGGACAGGGGAAGCTTTCTTT. The J gene is TRBJ1-1, the V gene TRBV19, with 9 bases fitting TRBD1. Germline trimming cut 6 bases from V and 8 bases from J; bases unmatched to any gene: 4. Germline loops: CDR1 LNHDA, CDR2 SQIVND (reference sequence). This CDR3 comprises 12 residues.

This clonotype came up many times. The gene calls are TRBV9 and TRBJ2-7, with TRBD1 as a possible D gene (5 bases). Looked up from germline, CDR1 is SGDLS and CDR2 is YYNGEE. Trimming stripped 4 bases from V and 2 bases from J, with 13 bases between. The CDR3 consists of 14 residues. This CDR3 is CASSLMPGPYEQYF. The CDR3 nucleotides are TGTGCCAGCAGCCTCATGCCAGGGCCCTACGAGCAGTACTTC.